This T cell receptor (beta chain) was obtained from a study of cytomegalovirus exposure and HLA in healthy donors. PCR amplification relied on 60 Vbeta primers (plus 13 Jbeta primers). Profiling relied on immunoSEQ multiplex PCR, and the TCRdb table lists in-frame clones only, not all of them. This repertoire shows a few hundred thousand clones, approximately 80% found once; its top ten account for approximately 1.4%. In germline, CDR1 is SGHNT, CDR2 YYREEE (reference sequence). Trimming cost V 1 base and J 13 bases, with 21 bases left between them. This CDR3 spans 14 amino acids. The rearrangement joins TRBV5-4 to TRBJ2-7; tentative D call: TRBD1 (6 bases). This receptor was obtained from a girl aged 10-17 years in good health and CMV-seronegative. The sample consisted of PBMCs. CDR3 DNA: TGTGCCAGCAGCTTGAGGGACACTAGGGTCGTCGAATACTTC. It encodes CASSLRDTRVVEYF.